A selection of T cell receptor beta chains follows, all from one sample in a study of blood T cells in healthy people across ages. Each CDR3 protein is one row after TCRdb ran MiXCR on the 5' RACE reads. Among hundreds of thousands of distinct CDR3 sequences listed, about 51% were seen once. Input material: blood. The receptors derive from a woman older than 75 in good health. The CDR3 runs from the conserved cysteine through the conserved F or W. D genes are given only for firm matches. Clone size is stated in some rows and not others, as once, few, many or a class when expanded.

clone_size | j_call | v_call | d_call | cdr3_aa | cdr3_nt
many | TRBJ1-4 | TRBV10-3 | TRBD1 | CAISERDRGGEKLFF | TGTGCCATCAGTGAGCGGGACAGGGGTGGTGAAAAACTGTTTTTT
many | TRBJ2-6 | TRBV27 | - | CASSLFVVSGANVLTF | TGTGCCAGCAGTTTATTTGTCGTTTCTGGGGCCAACGTCCTGACTTTC
many | TRBJ2-3 | TRBV11-2 | - | CASSLDQWAADTQYF | TGTGCCAGCAGCTTAGATCAATGGGCGGCAGATACGCAGTATTTT
many | TRBJ2-5 | TRBV6-5 | TRBD1 | CASSQGQGGETQYF | TGTGCCAGCAGTCAAGGACAGGGAGGAGAGACCCAGTACTTC
- | TRBJ1-5 | TRBV6-1 | TRBD1 | CASSTGGDQPQHF | TGTGCCAGCAGCACAGGGGGCGACCAGCCCCAGCATTTT
- | TRBJ2-3 | TRBV12-3/TRBV12-4 | - | CASSYHPATASTDTQYF | TGTGCCAGCAGTTACCATCCTGCGACAGCTAGCACAGATACGCAGTATTTT
many | TRBJ1-2 | TRBV20-1 | - | CSARTSGYTF | TGCAGTGCTAGAACTTCTGGCTACACCTTC
- | TRBJ2-5 | TRBV12-3/TRBV12-4 | - | CASSPGGRGRETQYF | TGTGCCAGCAGTCCTGGGGGTCGGGGGCGTGAGACCCAGTACTTC
- | TRBJ2-7 | TRBV5-5 | - | CASSLKGTGSSYEQYF | TGTGCCAGCAGCTTGAAGGGAACGGGAAGCTCCTACGAGCAGTACTTC
- | TRBJ1-5 | TRBV24-1 | - | CATSEPNQPQHF | TGTGCCACCAGTGAACCTAATCAGCCCCAGCATTTT
- | TRBJ1-1 | TRBV6-1 | - | CASSASGTEAFF | TGTGCCAGCAGTGCGTCGGGAACTGAAGCTTTCTTT
- | TRBJ2-5 | TRBV10-3 | - | CAISESGGAAYQETQYF | TGTGCCATCAGTGAGTCGGGAGGCGCTGCGTACCAAGAGACCCAGTACTTC
- | TRBJ2-7 | TRBV28 | TRBD2 | CACTSGGFYEQYF | TGTGCCTGCACTAGCGGGGGGTTCTACGAGCAGTACTTC
- | TRBJ1-2 | TRBV4-3 | TRBD1 | CASSHPGQGTYGYTF | TGCGCCAGCAGCCACCCGGGACAGGGAACCTATGGCTACACCTTC
many | TRBJ2-3 | TRBV28 | TRBD1 | CASSSAGQGPDTQYF | TGTGCCAGCAGTTCAGCGGGACAGGGACCAGATACGCAGTATTTT
many | TRBJ2-1 | TRBV6-5 | - | CASSYSRRGIPYNEQFF | TGTGCCAGCAGTTACTCGAGACGGGGCATCCCCTACAATGAGCAGTTCTTC
- | TRBJ2-7 | TRBV20-1 | - | CSAQTAGHEQYF | TGCAGTGCCCAGACGGCAGGGCATGAGCAGTACTTC
many | TRBJ2-1 | TRBV29-1 | - | CSVEDGSSYNEQFF | TGCAGCGTTGAGGACGGCAGCTCCTACAATGAGCAGTTCTTC
few | TRBJ2-7 | TRBV2 | - | CASSERLESYEQYF | TGTGCCAGCAGTGAGCGACTCGAGTCCTACGAGCAGTACTTC
many | TRBJ2-1 | TRBV9 | TRBD2 | CASSGTSGSYNEQFF | TGTGCCAGCAGCGGTACTAGCGGGTCCTACAATGAGCAGTTCTTC
- | TRBJ1-5 | TRBV12-3/TRBV12-4 | - | CASSSGGEGQPQHF | TGTGCCAGCAGTTCAGGCGGGGAAGGGCAGCCCCAGCATTTT
- | TRBJ2-1 | TRBV12-3/TRBV12-4 | - | CASSLTGAAYNEQFF | TGTGCCAGCAGCTTAACCGGGGCCGCCTACAATGAGCAGTTCTTC
many | TRBJ2-7 | TRBV20-1 | - | CSAQKTRSYEQYF | TGCAGTGCTCAGAAGACTAGGTCCTACGAGCAGTACTTC
- | TRBJ2-5 | TRBV9 | - | CASSVRVSGGSQETQYF | TGTGCCAGCAGCGTAAGGGTTTCTGGGGGCAGCCAAGAGACCCAGTACTTC
- | TRBJ2-3 | TRBV20-1 | - | CSPRMADTQYF | TGCAGTCCCCGGATGGCAGATACGCAGTATTTT
- | TRBJ2-5 | TRBV14 | TRBD1 | CASSRIPGGISRETQYF | TGTGCCAGCAGCCGCATACCAGGGGGTATTAGTCGAGAGACCCAGTACTTC
many | TRBJ2-7 | TRBV28 | - | CASRRTVSYEQYF | TGTGCCAGCAGGAGGACGGTCTCCTACGAGCAGTACTTC
- | TRBJ2-5 | TRBV20-1 | TRBD2 | CSAGDRAGVPQETQYF | TGCAGTGCTGGAGATCGTGCGGGGGTCCCTCAAGAGACCCAGTACTTC
- | TRBJ2-3 | TRBV2 | - | CASRTLSTDTQYF | TGTGCCAGCAGAACCCTTAGCACAGATACGCAGTATTTT
few | TRBJ1-4 | TRBV12-3/TRBV12-4 | - | CASSLGAKGTEKLFF | TGTGCCAGCAGCCTAGGGGCTAAGGGGACCGAAAAACTGTTTTTT
- | TRBJ1-2 | TRBV6-5 | - | CASRYSRGNYGYTF | TGTGCCAGCAGGTACTCGAGAGGGAACTATGGCTACACCTTC
- | TRBJ1-3 | TRBV6-5 | - | CASRFSGTGLLSGGNTIYF | TGCGCCAGCAGATTCTCCGGGACCGGGCTCTTAAGTGGGGGAAACACCATATATTTT
- | TRBJ1-1 | TRBV7-9 | - | CASSSPRDHTEAFF | TGTGCCAGCAGCTCACCCAGAGACCACACTGAAGCTTTCTTT